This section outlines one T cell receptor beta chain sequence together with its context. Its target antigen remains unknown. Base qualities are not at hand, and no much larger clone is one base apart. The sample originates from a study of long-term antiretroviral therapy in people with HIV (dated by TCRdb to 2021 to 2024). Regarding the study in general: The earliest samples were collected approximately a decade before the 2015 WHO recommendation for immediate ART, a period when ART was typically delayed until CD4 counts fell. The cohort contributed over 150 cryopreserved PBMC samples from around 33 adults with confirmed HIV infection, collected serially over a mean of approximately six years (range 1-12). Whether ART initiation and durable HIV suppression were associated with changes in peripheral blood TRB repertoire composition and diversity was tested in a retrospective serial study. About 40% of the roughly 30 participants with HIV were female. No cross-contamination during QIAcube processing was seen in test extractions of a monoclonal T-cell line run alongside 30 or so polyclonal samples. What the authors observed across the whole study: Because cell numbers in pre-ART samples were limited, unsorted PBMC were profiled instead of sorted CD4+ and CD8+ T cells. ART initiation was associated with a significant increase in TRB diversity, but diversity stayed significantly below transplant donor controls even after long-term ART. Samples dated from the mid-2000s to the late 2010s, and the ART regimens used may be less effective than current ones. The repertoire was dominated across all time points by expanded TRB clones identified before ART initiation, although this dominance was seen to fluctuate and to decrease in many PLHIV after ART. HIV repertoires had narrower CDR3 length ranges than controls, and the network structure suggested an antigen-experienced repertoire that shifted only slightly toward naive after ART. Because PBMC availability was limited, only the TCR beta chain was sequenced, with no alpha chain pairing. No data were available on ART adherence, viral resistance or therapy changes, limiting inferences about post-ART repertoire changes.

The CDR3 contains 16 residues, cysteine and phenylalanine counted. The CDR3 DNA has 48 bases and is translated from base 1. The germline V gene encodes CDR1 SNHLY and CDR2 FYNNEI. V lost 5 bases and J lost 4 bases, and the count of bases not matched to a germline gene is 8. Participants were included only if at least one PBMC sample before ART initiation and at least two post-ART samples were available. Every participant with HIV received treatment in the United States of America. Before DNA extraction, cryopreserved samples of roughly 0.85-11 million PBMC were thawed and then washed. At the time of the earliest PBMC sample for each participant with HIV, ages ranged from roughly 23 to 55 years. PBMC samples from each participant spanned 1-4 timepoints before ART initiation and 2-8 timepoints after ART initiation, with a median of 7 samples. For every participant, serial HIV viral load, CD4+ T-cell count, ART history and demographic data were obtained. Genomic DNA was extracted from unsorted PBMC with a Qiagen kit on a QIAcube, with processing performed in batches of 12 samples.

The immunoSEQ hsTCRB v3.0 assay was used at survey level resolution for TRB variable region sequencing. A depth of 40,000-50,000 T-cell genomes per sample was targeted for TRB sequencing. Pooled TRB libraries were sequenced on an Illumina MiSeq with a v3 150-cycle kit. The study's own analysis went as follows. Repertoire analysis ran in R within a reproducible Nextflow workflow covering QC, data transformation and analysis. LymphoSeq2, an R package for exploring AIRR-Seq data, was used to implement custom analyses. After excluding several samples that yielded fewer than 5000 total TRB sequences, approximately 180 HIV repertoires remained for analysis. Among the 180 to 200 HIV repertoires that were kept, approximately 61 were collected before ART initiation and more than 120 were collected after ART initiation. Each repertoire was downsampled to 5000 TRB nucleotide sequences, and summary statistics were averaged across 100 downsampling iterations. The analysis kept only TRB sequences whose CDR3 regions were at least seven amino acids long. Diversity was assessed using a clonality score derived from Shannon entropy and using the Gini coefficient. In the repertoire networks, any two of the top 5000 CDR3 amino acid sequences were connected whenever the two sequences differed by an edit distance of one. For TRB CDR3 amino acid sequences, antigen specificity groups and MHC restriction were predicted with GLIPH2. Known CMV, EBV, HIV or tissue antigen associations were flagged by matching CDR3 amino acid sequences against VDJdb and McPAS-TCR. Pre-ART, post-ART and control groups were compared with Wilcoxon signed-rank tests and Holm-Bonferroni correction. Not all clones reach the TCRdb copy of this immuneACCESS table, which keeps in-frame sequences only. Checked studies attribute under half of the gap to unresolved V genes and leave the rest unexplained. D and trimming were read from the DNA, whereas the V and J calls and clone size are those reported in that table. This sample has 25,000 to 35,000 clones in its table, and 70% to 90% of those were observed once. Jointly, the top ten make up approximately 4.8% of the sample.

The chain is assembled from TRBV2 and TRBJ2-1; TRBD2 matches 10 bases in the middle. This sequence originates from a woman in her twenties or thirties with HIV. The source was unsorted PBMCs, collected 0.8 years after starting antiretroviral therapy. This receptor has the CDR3 CASSNSGGPPYNEQFF. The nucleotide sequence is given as TGTGCCAGCAGTAATAGCGGGGGGCCCCCTTACAATGAGCAGTTCTTC.